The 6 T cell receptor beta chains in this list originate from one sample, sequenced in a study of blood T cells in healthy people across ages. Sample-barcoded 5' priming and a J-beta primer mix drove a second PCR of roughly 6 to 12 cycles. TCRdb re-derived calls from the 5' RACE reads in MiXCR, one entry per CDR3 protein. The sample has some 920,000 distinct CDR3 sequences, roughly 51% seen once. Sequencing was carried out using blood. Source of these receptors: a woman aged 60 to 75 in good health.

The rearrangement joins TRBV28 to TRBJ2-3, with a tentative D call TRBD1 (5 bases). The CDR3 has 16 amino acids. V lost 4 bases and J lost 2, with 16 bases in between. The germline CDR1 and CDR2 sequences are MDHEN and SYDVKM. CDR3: CASSSLGHVHTDTQYF. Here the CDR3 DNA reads TGTGCCAGCAGTTCCCTTGGACACGTACACACAGATACGCAGTATTTT.

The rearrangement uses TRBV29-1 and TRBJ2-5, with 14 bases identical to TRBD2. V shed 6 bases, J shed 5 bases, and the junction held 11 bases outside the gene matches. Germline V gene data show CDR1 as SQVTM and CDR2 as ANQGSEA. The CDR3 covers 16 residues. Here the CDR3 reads CSVGTSGSAVKETQYF. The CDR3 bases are TGCAGCGTCGGGACTAGCGGGAGTGCGGTGAAGGAGACCCAGTACTTC.

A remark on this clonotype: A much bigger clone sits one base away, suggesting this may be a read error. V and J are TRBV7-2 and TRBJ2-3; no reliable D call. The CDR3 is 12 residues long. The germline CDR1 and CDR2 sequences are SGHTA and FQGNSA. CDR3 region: CASSRVTNTQYF. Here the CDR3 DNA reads TGTGCCAGCAGCCGGGTCACAAATACGCAGTATTTT.

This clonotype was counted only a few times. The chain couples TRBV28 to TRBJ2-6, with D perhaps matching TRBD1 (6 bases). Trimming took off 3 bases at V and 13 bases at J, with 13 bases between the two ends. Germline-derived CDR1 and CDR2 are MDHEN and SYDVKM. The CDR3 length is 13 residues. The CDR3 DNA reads TGTGCCAGCAGTTTCCGGACAGTTTTAGTCCTGACTTTC. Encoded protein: CASSFRTVLVLTF. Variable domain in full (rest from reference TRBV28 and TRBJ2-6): DVKVTQSSRYLVKRTGEKVFLECVQDMDHENMFWYRQDPGLGLRLIYFSYDVKMKEKGDIPEGYSVSREKKERFSLILESASTNQTSMYLCASSFRTVLVLTFGAGSRLTVL.

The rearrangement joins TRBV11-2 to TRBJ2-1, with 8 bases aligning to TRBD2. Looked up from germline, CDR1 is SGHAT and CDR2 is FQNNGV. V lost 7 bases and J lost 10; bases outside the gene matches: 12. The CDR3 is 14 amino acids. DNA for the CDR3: TGTGCCAGCAACATAGCTAGCGGGTCTTACGAGCAGTTCTTC. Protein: CASNIASGSYEQFF. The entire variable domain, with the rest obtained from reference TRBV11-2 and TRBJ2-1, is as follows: EAGVAQSPRYKIIEKRQSVAFWCNPISGHATLYWYQQILGQGPKLLIQFQNNGVVDDSQLPKDRFSAERLKGVDSTLKIQPAKLEDSAVYLCASNIASGSYEQFFGPGTRLTVL.

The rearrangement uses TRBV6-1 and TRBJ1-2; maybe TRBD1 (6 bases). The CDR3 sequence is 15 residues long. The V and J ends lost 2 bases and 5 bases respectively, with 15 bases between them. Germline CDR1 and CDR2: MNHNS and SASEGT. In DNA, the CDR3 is TGTGCCAGCAGTGAATCCAGAGGGGGGTGGTATGGCTACACCTTC. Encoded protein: CASSESRGGWYGYTF.